The entry that follows covers one T cell receptor beta chain sequence. Using immunoSEQ multiplex PCR, the repertoire was profiled, and TCRdb retains in-frame clones only, with some absent. The sample carries 150,000 to 200,000 clones, 65% to 85% recorded once. The CDR3 extends over 17 amino acids. The germline gives CDR1 KGHSH, CDR2 LQKENI. Unmatched junction bases numbered 8, after V lost 1 base and J lost 4 bases. This entry comes from a study of blood T cell repertoires in COVID-19. Two consecutive negative NP/OP PCR tests, clearance, or resolved symptoms defined Cohort 3 recovery. Specimen: PBMCs or T cells enriched from blood (not recorded which). This rearrangement joins TRBV18 to TRBJ2-1, with TRBD2 identical over 9 bases. The source is a man between 35 and 55 years old who had recovered from COVID-19. The CDR3 DNA sequence: TGTGCCAGCTCACCACGGGGTTCAGCGGGGGGTTACAATGAGCAGTTCTTC. Protein product: CASSPRGSAGGYNEQFF.